These 32 T cell receptor beta chains were sequenced from one sample in a study of T cell repertoires in cytomegalovirus infection. In TCRdb, the reads were re-called with MiXCR into one record per CDR3 protein. The sample records roughly 250,000 distinct CDR3 sequences, roughly 20% being singletons. The sample comprised CD8+ T cells from PBMCs. These receptors all stem from a human donor in good health (CMV status not recorded). Some clones in this sample may be carry-over from other donors' samples.

The rearrangement joins TRBV28 to TRBJ2-1; D remains unclear. The ends were cut back, 7 bases at V and 0 bases at J, with 13 bases in the middle. The CDR3 has 15 amino acids. Germline V gene lookup returns CDR1 MDHEN and CDR2 SYDVKM. CDR3 coding DNA: TGTGCCAGCACCCACGACCCGAGCTCCTACAATGAGCAGTTCTTC. This gives the protein CASTHDPSSYNEQFF.

This clonotype turned up a few times. The rearrangement uses TRBV10-3 and TRBJ2-7, with 10 bases lining up with TRBD1. CDR1 ENHRY and CDR2 SYGVKD come from the germline V gene. The V gene end was trimmed by 5 bases and the J gene end by 6 bases; junction bases not matched to a gene: 7. CDR3 length: 14 residues. CDR3 residues: CAISTGTGVGEQYF. Written as DNA, the CDR3 is TGTGCCATCAGTACCGGGACAGGGGTTGGCGAGCAGTACTTC.

The J gene is TRBJ2-7, the V gene TRBV5-6; D not certain. CDR1 and CDR2 (germline): SGHDT, YYEEEE. The CDR3 totals 13 residues. The ends were cut back, 4 bases at V and 0 bases at J, with 8 bases in the middle. For the CDR3, the DNA is TGTGCCAGCAGCCTCAGGAACTCCTACGAGCAGTACTTC. It codes for CASSLRNSYEQYF.

The chain has TRBV6-6 and TRBJ2-6; a possible D gene is TRBD2 (6 bases). V was clipped by 2 bases and J by 2 bases, with 7 bases between them. Per germline, CDR1 MNHNY and CDR2 SVGAGI (reference sequence). This CDR3 spans 15 amino acids. The CDR3, as DNA: TGTGCCAGCAGTTACGGAGGGCCTGGGGCCAACGTCCTGACTTTC. The encoded protein is CASSYGGPGANVLTF.

This clonotype appeared many times. The chain employs TRBV19 and TRBJ1-5; TRBD1 matches at 7 bases. Germline V gene lookup returns CDR1 LNHDA and CDR2 SQIVND (reference sequence). The CDR3 covers 15 residues. V lost 3 bases to trimming and J lost 2 bases; unmatched junction nucleotides: 4. The CDR3 here is CASSIFGTGNQPQHF. The CDR3 bases are TGTGCCAGTAGTATTTTCGGGACAGGCAATCAGCCCCAGCATTTT.

This clonotype showed up many times. This chain connects TRBV7-9 to TRBJ1-2; D remains unclear. Germline V CDR1 and CDR2: SEHNR, FQNEAQ (reference sequence). This CDR3 spans 12 amino acids. V was cut by 5 bases and J by 8 bases, with 12 bases left in between. Written as DNA, the CDR3 is TGTGCCAGCAGCCCCGATTACGACGGCTACACCTTC. The encoded protein is CASSPDYDGYTF.

This rearrangement joins TRBV3-1 to TRBJ2-3; 11 bases match TRBD2. Losses at the gene ends were 2 bases for V and 2 bases for J; bases not matched to a gene: 3. The germline gives CDR1 LGHDT, CDR2 YNNKEL (reference sequence). The CDR3 consists of 16 residues. Written as DNA, the CDR3 is TGTGCCAGCAGCCAACTAGCGGGGGGTCTCACAGATACGCAGTATTTT. Encoded protein: CASSQLAGGLTDTQYF.

The V and J genes are TRBV7-2 and TRBJ2-7; 12 positions match TRBD2. Per germline, CDR1 SGHTA and CDR2 FQGNSA. The trim removed 6 bases at V and 5 bases at J, leaving 11 bases unmatched. CDR3 length: 16 amino acids. In nucleotides, the CDR3 is TGTGCCAGCAGTTTTGAGACTAGCGGGGGTGCGAACGAGCAGTACTTC. It translates to CASSFETSGGANEQYF.

This clonotype was seen a handful of times. V gene TRBV11-3 combines with J gene TRBJ2-7; weak D call: TRBD1 (6 bases). CDR1 and CDR2 from the germline V gene are SGHNT and YENEEA. V lost 2 bases and J lost 0, with 8 bases in between. The CDR3 is 14 amino acids. The CDR3 region is CASSLSGHSYEQYF. The DNA of the CDR3 is TGTGCCAGCAGCTTATCGGGACACTCCTACGAGCAGTACTTC.

This clonotype was seen more than once but under ten times. The chain joins TRBV12-3 or TRBV12-4 to TRBJ1-5; D call uncertain. Between the trimmed V and J ends, which lost 5 bases and 6 bases, there was a span of 20 bases. This CDR3 is built from 16 residues. The DNA for the CDR3 is TGTGCCAGCAGTACCGCGACTCAGTGGGCGGCTCAGCCCCAGCATTTT. This codes for CASSTATQWAAQPQHF.

This clonotype was counted ten times or more. The CDR3 reads CASSQGTSGGNEQFF. The CDR3, as DNA: TGTGCCAGCAGCCAAGGGACTAGCGGGGGGAATGAGCAGTTCTTC. The genes are TRBV14 and TRBJ2-1; 14 bases are a match to TRBD2. V lost 1 base to trimming and J lost 7 bases; unmatched junction nucleotides: 0. The CDR3 runs 15 residues. The germline V gene encodes CDR1 SGHDN and CDR2 FVKESK.

This chain uses TRBV6-5 with TRBJ2-3; D perhaps matches TRBD2 (6 bases). This CDR3 is 14 amino acids long. Looked up from germline, CDR1 is MNHEY and CDR2 is SVGAGI. With 0 bases removed from V and 3 bases from J, the gap between germline ends came to 7 bases. CDR3 DNA sequence: TGTGCCAGCAGTTACTCGGCGGGGACAGATACGCAGTATTTT. Protein product: CASSYSAGTDTQYF.

This clonotype was observed many times. The chain is built from TRBV7-6 and TRBJ2-1; 8 bases line up with TRBD1. V lost 2 bases, J lost 7 bases, and 1 base stayed unmatched. This CDR3 is built from 13 residues. Per germline, CDR1 SGHVS and CDR2 FNYEAQ. In DNA form, the CDR3 reads TGTGCCAGCAGCTTAAGACAGGGGAATGAGCAGTTCTTC. Its protein product is CASSLRQGNEQFF.

The rearrangement joins TRBV7-4 to TRBJ1-1, with D maybe TRBD1 (5 bases). The germline V gene encodes CDR1 SGHVT and CDR2 SQSDAQ. This CDR3 region has 13 residues. Trimming left V 6 bases short and J 4 bases short, with 12 bases between. The CDR3 is CASSREDSTEAFF. CDR3 coding DNA: TGTGCCAGCAGTCGTGAAGACAGCACTGAAGCTTTCTTT.

This chain uses TRBV18 with TRBJ1-2; no reliable D call. Looked up from germline, CDR1 is KGHSH and CDR2 is LQKENI. The CDR3 totals 16 residues. Trimming stripped 1 base from V and 8 bases from J, with 20 bases between. CDR3: CASSPRIQDFVDGYTF. CDR3 DNA: TGTGCCAGCTCACCACGAATTCAGGACTTCGTTGACGGCTACACCTTC.

The chain joins TRBV11-2 to TRBJ2-1; 8 bases map to TRBD2. This CDR3 region has 15 residues. Trimming at V came to 3 bases and at J to 5 bases, leaving 6 bases not matched to a gene. CDR1 and CDR2 (germline): SGHAT, FQNNGV. CDR3 protein: CASSFGGGGNNEQFF. In DNA, the CDR3 is TGTGCCAGCAGCTTTGGGGGCGGGGGGAACAATGAGCAGTTCTTC.

This clonotype was seen only a few times. The rearrangement joins TRBV7-8 to TRBJ2-1; no clear D gene. Germline V gives CDR1 SGHVS, CDR2 FQNEAQ. The V and J ends lost 1 base and 7 bases respectively, with 11 bases between them. This CDR3 is 14 amino acids long. The CDR3 bases are TGTGCCAGCAGCTTAGAGGCCGGTTGGAATGAGCAGTTCTTC. This gives the protein CASSLEAGWNEQFF.

The chain joins TRBV12-3 or TRBV12-4 to TRBJ1-1; 8 bases are shared with TRBD1. The CDR3 extends over 17 amino acids. Trimming cost V 0 bases and J 0 bases; bases outside gene matches: 6. The CDR3 sequence is CASSLALQGVVNTEAFF. The CDR3 DNA follows: TGTGCCAGCAGTTTAGCGCTACAGGGGGTTGTGAACACTGAAGCTTTCTTT.

The V gene is TRBV7-9, the J gene TRBJ2-1, with TRBD1 identical over 8 bases. Germline V gene lookup returns CDR1 SEHNR and CDR2 FQNEAQ (reference sequence). The CDR3 runs to 15 residues. The junction had 5 bases not matched to a gene; V was cut back by 1 base and J by 6 bases. The DNA for the CDR3 is TGTGCCAGCAGCTTAGGTCAGGGGGCGATCAATGAGCAGTTCTTC. It translates to CASSLGQGAINEQFF.

This chain's CDR3 is CASSLEAGYEQYF. CDR3 DNA sequence: TGTGCCAGCAGCTTAGAGGCAGGCTACGAGCAGTACTTC. This sequence joins TRBV11-2 and TRBJ2-7; D is unresolved. This CDR3 contains 13 residues. Per the germline V gene, CDR1 is SGHAT and CDR2 is FQNNGV. With 0 bases removed from V and 3 bases from J, the gap between germline ends came to 6 bases.

This clonotype was recorded at least ten times. The J gene is TRBJ2-7, the V gene TRBV28; D not certain. CDR3 length equals 13 residues. The germline gives CDR1 MDHEN, CDR2 SYDVKM. V dropped 3 bases and J dropped 5 bases, with 11 bases sitting between them. The CDR3 loop reads CASSLAGDHEQYF. The CDR3 bases are TGTGCCAGCAGTTTGGCAGGTGATCACGAGCAGTACTTC.

This chain joins TRBV25-1 and TRBJ1-4; no reliable D call. Germline V lookup: CDR1 MGHDK, CDR2 SYGVNS. The CDR3 has 15 residues. The V gene lost 1 base and the J gene lost 7 bases, with 13 bases spanning the gap. CDR3 DNA: TGTGCCAGCAGTGAATCCCTCGGGAGTAGTGAAAAACTGTTTTTT. It specifies CASSESLGSSEKLFF.

In this sample, this clonotype turned up a few times. Here the CDR3 reads CSVVIQGSGQPQHF. The CDR3 nucleotides read TGCAGCGTTGTGATTCAGGGGTCTGGGCAGCCCCAGCATTTT. This sequence joins TRBV29-1 and TRBJ1-5; a possible D gene is TRBD1 (6 bases). The CDR3 is 14 residues long. CDR1 is SQVTM, CDR2 ANQGSEA, per germline. V gave up 4 bases and J gave up 7 bases, with 17 bases separating them.

This chain links TRBV6-6 with TRBJ2-5, with 8 nucleotides matching TRBD1. Trimming at V came to 4 bases and at J to 2 bases, leaving 6 bases not matched to a gene. Germline loops: CDR1 MNHNY, CDR2 SVGAGI (reference sequence). The length of the CDR3 is 15 residues. CDR3 nucleotides: TGTGCCAGCAGTTCACCTTACAGGGGGCAAGAGACCCAGTACTTC. Protein: CASSSPYRGQETQYF.

The table lists this clonotype with many counts. V gene TRBV28 combines with J gene TRBJ2-7, with D perhaps matching TRBD1 (6 bases). Germline lookup yields CDR1 MDHEN and CDR2 SYDVKM. The CDR3 spans 13 residues. Trimming pared 10 bases from V and 4 bases from J, leaving 17 bases between. CDR3 sequence (DNA): TGTGCCACCCAAGGGGGACCGGGGTACGAGCAGTACTTC. This translates into CATQGGPGYEQYF. Filled out from reference TRBV28 and TRBJ2-7, the complete variable domain reads DVKVTQSSRYLVKRTGEKVFLECVQDMDHENMFWYRQDPGLGLRLIYFSYDVKMKEKGDIPEGYSVSREKKERFSLILESASTNQTSMYLCATQGGPGYEQYFGPGTRLTVT.

This clonotype was observed a single time. The chain employs TRBV14 and TRBJ2-1; a weak D match, TRBD2 (5 bases). The CDR3 is 13 amino acids. CDR1 SGHDN and CDR2 FVKESK come from the germline V gene. V was cut by 0 bases and J by 11 bases, with 11 bases left in between. In DNA, the CDR3 is TGTGCCAGCAGCCAAGATCACGGGGATAAGCAGTTCTTC. Its translation is CASSQDHGDKQFF.

The chain couples TRBV20-1 to TRBJ2-7; no clear D. V dropped 0 bases and J dropped 3 bases, with 9 bases sitting between them. Looked up from germline, CDR1 is DFQATT and CDR2 is SNEGSKA (reference sequence). CDR3 length: 13 amino acids. The CDR3 nucleotides read TGCAGTGCTAGAGATCCGGAGAGCTACGAGCAGTACTTC. Amino acid sequence: CSARDPESYEQYF.

This clonotype showed up just a few times. The rearrangement joins TRBV27 to TRBJ1-1; D perhaps matches TRBD1 (6 bases). CDR1 and CDR2 from the germline V gene are MNHEY and SMNVEV (reference sequence). The CDR3 contains 12 residues. CDR3 residues: CPRTVMNTEAFF. Written as DNA, the CDR3 is TGTCCCCGGACAGTCATGAACACTGAAGCTTTCTTT.

This clonotype was counted at least ten times. The rearrangement uses TRBV7-3 and TRBJ1-2; no clear D gene. Germline assignment: CDR1 SGHTA and CDR2 FQGTGA. The V end lost 2 bases, the J end lost 0 bases, and 7 bases lay between the germline ends. The CDR3 is 14 residues long. The CDR3 reads CASSLFPANYGYTF. CDR3 sequence (DNA): TGTGCCAGCAGCTTATTTCCGGCTAACTATGGCTACACCTTC.

There are a few counts of this clonotype. The chain employs TRBV12-3 or TRBV12-4 and TRBJ2-1; D gene unclear. The CDR3 has 12 residues. V was shortened by 5 bases and J by 6 bases, with 8 bases between the two germline ends. Here the CDR3 DNA reads TGTGCCAGCAGTGTTTCTTCCAATGAGCAGTTCTTC. Translated: CASSVSSNEQFF.

The chain links TRBV25-1 to TRBJ2-1; 9 bases agree with TRBD2. Germline V gene lookup returns CDR1 MGHDK and CDR2 SYGVNS. The CDR3 loop spans 14 amino acids. V shed 1 base and J 9 bases; nucleotides not matched to a gene: 4. The CDR3 sequence: CASSEWLAGTEQFF. In DNA form, the CDR3 reads TGTGCCAGCAGTGAATGGCTAGCGGGGACTGAGCAGTTCTTC. Complete variable domain (other parts from reference TRBV25-1 and TRBJ2-1): EADIYQTPRYLVIGTGKKITLECSQTMGHDKMYWYQQDPGMELHLIHYSYGVNSTEKGDLSSESTVSRIRTEHFPLTLESARPSHTSQYLCASSEWLAGTEQFFGPGTRLTVL.

This clonotype came up a few times. This rearrangement joins TRBV29-1 to TRBJ2-7, with no clear D. The CDR3 contains 14 residues. Germline V gene sequence: CDR1 SQVTM, CDR2 ANQGSEA. Trimming shortened V by 0 bases and J by 3 bases, and 12 bases separated the two germline ends. The DNA of the CDR3 is TGCAGCGTTGAAGATACCTCCCAAAGCTACGAGCAGTACTTC. Translated: CSVEDTSQSYEQYF.